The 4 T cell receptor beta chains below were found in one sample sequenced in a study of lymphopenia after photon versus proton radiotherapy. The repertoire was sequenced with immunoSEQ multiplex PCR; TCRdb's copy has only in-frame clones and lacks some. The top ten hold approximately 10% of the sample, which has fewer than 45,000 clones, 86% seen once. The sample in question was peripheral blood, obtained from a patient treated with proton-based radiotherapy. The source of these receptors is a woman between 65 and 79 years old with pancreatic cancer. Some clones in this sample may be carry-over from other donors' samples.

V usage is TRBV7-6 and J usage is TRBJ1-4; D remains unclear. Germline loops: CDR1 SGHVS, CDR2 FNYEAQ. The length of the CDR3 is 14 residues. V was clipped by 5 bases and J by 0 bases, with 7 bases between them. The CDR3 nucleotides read TGTGCCAGCAGCCAGCTAGCAACTAATGAAAAACTGTTTTTT. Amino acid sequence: CASSQLATNEKLFF.

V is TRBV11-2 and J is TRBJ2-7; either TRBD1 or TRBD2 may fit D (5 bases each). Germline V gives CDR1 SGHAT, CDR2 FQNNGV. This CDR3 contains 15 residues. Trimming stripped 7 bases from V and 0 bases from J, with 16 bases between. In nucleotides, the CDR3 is TGTGCCAGCATGTCTGCAGGGAGTACCTCCTACGAGCAGTACTTC. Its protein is CASMSAGSTSYEQYF.

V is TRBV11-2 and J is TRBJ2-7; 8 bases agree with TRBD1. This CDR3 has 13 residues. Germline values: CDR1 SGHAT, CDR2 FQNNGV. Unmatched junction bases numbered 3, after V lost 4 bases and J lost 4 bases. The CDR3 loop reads CASSSTGGYEQYF. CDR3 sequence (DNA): TGTGCCAGCAGCTCTACAGGGGGTTACGAGCAGTACTTC.

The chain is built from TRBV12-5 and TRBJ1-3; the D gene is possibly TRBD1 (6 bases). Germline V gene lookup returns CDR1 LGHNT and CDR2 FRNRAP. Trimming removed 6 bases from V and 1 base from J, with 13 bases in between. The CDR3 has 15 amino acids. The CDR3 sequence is CASGPAGTSGNTIYF. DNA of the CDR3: TGTGCTAGTGGCCCGGCCGGGACATCTGGAAACACCATATATTTT.